Below, 32 T cell receptor beta chains from the same sample are listed, as sequenced in a study of naive and memory T cell subsets. The beta constant-region primer was an equimolar mix of two oligonucleotides covering TRBC1 and TRBC2. Via MiXCR, TCRdb re-called the UMI-ligation and nested PCR reads, giving one row per CDR3 protein. The table shows over 75,000 distinct CDR3 sequences, with roughly 13% occurring only once. Sequences were obtained from central memory CD4+ T cells from blood. These receptors came from a human donor in good health.

V usage is TRBV6-1 and J usage is TRBJ2-1, with D perhaps matching TRBD1 or TRBD2 (5 bases each). The length of the CDR3 is 14 residues. CDR1 is MNHNS, CDR2 SASEGT, per germline. V lost 3 bases and J 5 bases, leaving 11 bases between the germline ends. This CDR3 is CASSEYGGDNEQFF. Here the CDR3 DNA reads TGTGCCAGCAGTGAGTATGGGGGTGACAATGAGCAGTTCTTC.

This CDR3 reads CAIKVGGRDTEAFF. The CDR3 DNA is TGTGCCATCAAAGTGGGGGGCCGGGACACTGAAGCTTTCTTT. The chain is built from TRBV10-3 and TRBJ1-1; TRBD1 is a possible D gene (6 bases). This CDR3 comprises 14 residues. V lost 7 bases, J lost 3 bases, and 15 bases lay in between. Germline CDR1 is ENHRY and CDR2 is SYGVKD.

This clonotype was seen many times. The V gene is TRBV10-3, the J gene TRBJ2-1; 9 bases are shared with TRBD2. This CDR3 has 17 residues. V dropped 10 bases and J dropped 0; count of bases not matched to a gene: 13. The germline gives CDR1 ENHRY, CDR2 SYGVKD. As DNA, the CDR3 is TGTGCCACCGAAGGGACTAGCACCCTAAGCTCCTACAATGAGCAGTTCTTC. It translates to CATEGTSTLSSYNEQFF.

This clonotype was recorded a few times. CDR3 sequence reads: CASSVLTGAAYEQYF. The CDR3 bases are TGTGCCAGCAGCGTATTGACAGGGGCTGCCTACGAGCAGTACTTC. V and J are TRBV9 and TRBJ2-7; 8 nucleotides match TRBD1. The V gene end was trimmed by 1 base and the J gene end by 2 bases; junction bases not matched to a gene: 5. Germline CDR1 and CDR2: SGDLS and YYNGEE. The CDR3 contains 15 residues.

This clonotype has a count of ten or more. This chain uses TRBV10-3 with TRBJ2-5; weak D call: TRBD2 (5 bases). Per germline, CDR1 ENHRY and CDR2 SYGVKD. Trimming left V 0 bases short and J 9 bases short, with 29 bases between. The CDR3 consists of 19 residues. CDR3 sequence: CAISESMGERSTKSVAQYF. CDR3 sequence (DNA): TGTGCCATCAGTGAGTCGATGGGAGAGAGAAGTACCAAGAGCGTGGCCCAGTACTTC.

The chain uses TRBV10-3 and TRBJ2-3; D is uncertain. The CDR3 consists of 15 residues. V lost 0 bases and J 0 bases, leaving 7 bases between the germline ends. CDR1 is ENHRY and CDR2 is SYGVKD in the germline V gene. The DNA for the CDR3 is TGTGCCATCAGTGAGTCCGAAAGTAGCACAGATACGCAGTATTTT. Translated, it gives CAISESESSTDTQYF.

This clonotype was recorded at least ten times. The gene calls are TRBV24-1 and TRBJ2-2; 9 bases line up with TRBD2. The J segment lost 10 bases and the V segment lost 4 bases, leaving 9 bases of the junction unmatched. The germline gives CDR1 KGHDR, CDR2 SFDVKD. The CDR3 loop spans 15 amino acids. DNA of the CDR3: TGTGCCACCAGTGAAGGTAGCGGGAGATTCACGGAGCTGTTTTTT. Translation: CATSEGSGRFTELFF.

This clonotype has at least ten counts. This chain uses TRBV12-3 or TRBV12-4 with TRBJ2-7; D unresolved. V lost 2 bases to trimming and J lost 5 bases, with 13 bases between them. The CDR3 totals 14 residues. The CDR3 region has the DNA TGTGCCAGCAGTTTATCCTGGTCAGAGAACGAGCAGTACTTC. This sequence encodes CASSLSWSENEQYF.

This chain joins TRBV7-2 and TRBJ1-6; no clear D. Germline assignment: CDR1 SGHTA and CDR2 FQGNSA. V was shortened by 1 base and J by 7 bases, with 5 bases between the two germline ends. The CDR3 contains 13 residues. Written as DNA, the CDR3 is TGTGCCAGCAGCTTAGGCGTCAATTCACCCCTCCACTTT. This codes for CASSLGVNSPLHF.

This clonotype was picked up a small number of times. The chain couples TRBV4-1 to TRBJ1-1; D unresolved. V gave up 1 base and J gave up 1 base, with 10 bases separating them. The CDR3 extends over 15 amino acids. Germline CDR1 is MGHRA and CDR2 is YSYEKL. The CDR3 sequence is CASSQAYMENTEAFF. As DNA, the CDR3 is TGCGCCAGCAGCCAAGCGTACATGGAGAACACTGAAGCTTTCTTT.

This clonotype was counted only a few times. V usage is TRBV5-4 and J usage is TRBJ2-2; TRBD1 matches at 7 bases. V lost 4 bases and J lost 1; bases outside the gene matches: 4. CDR3 size: 15 residues. Germline V gene sequence: CDR1 SGHNT, CDR2 YYREEE (reference sequence). The CDR3 reads CASSEGARNTGELFF. The CDR3 DNA reads TGTGCCAGCAGCGAGGGGGCTCGGAACACCGGGGAGCTGTTTTTT.

The chain uses TRBV10-3 and TRBJ2-7; 7 bases line up with TRBD2. The CDR3 has 15 residues. V lost 2 bases and J lost 5; bases outside the gene matches: 9. Germline V gene lookup returns CDR1 ENHRY and CDR2 SYGVKD. The DNA for the CDR3 is TGTGCCATCAGTGAGGCCGCGGGAGTAAATGACGAGCAGTACTTC. Protein sequence: CAISEAAGVNDEQYF.

The chain carries TRBV28 and TRBJ1-2; the match to TRBD1 covers 8 bases. The CDR3 runs 22 residues. The junction had 31 bases not matched to a gene; V was cut back by 2 bases and J by 8 bases. Germline V gives CDR1 MDHEN, CDR2 SYDVKM. CDR3 in DNA: TGTGCCAGCAGTTTACAATATCAATCACCCCCCCTGGACAGGGTAGGAACAGGAGGCTACACCTTC. Protein product: CASSLQYQSPPLDRVGTGGYTF.

This clonotype was detected only a few times. The V and J genes are TRBV3-1 and TRBJ2-1; 15 nucleotides line up with TRBD2. With V trimmed by 5 bases and J by 3 bases, 11 bases remained unmatched. The CDR3 runs 19 residues. CDR1 and CDR2 from the germline V gene are LGHDT and YNNKEL (reference sequence). The CDR3 DNA follows: TGTGCCAGCAGCTTCTTTCGGACTAGCGGGAGGGGGAGCTACAATGAGCAGTTCTTC. Protein sequence: CASSFFRTSGRGSYNEQFF.

This clonotype has just a few counts. The J gene is TRBJ2-1, the V gene TRBV29-1; TRBD2 matches 9 bases. CDR3 size: 13 residues. Germline V gives CDR1 SQVTM, CDR2 ANQGSEA. After removal of 7 bases from V and 4 bases from J, the junction contained 5 bases not matched to a gene. CDR3 DNA sequence: TGCAGCGGGAATAGCGGGAGATACAATGAGCAGTTCTTC. Amino acids: CSGNSGRYNEQFF.

The chain joins TRBV12-3 or TRBV12-4 to TRBJ2-1; the match to TRBD2 covers 13 bases. With 3 bases clipped from V and 9 bases from J, the junction kept 5 bases outside the gene matches. There are 15 residues in the CDR3. CDR3: CASSLRGLAGVEQFF. The CDR3 DNA reads as TGTGCCAGCAGTTTGCGCGGACTAGCGGGAGTTGAGCAGTTCTTC.

This clonotype was seen a few times. The chain couples TRBV10-1 to TRBJ2-7; D is unresolved. The CDR3 has 15 amino acids. CDR1 is WNHNN, CDR2 SYGVQD, per germline (reference sequence). With 6 bases removed from V and 2 bases from J, the gap between germline ends came to 17 bases. For the CDR3, the DNA is TGCGCCAGCAGCGCCGACCCCGGAACTACCTACGAGCAGTACTTC. Protein: CASSADPGTTYEQYF.

The chain joins TRBV14 to TRBJ1-3; D gene uncertain. The CDR3 is made up of 15 amino acids. Germline assignment: CDR1 SGHDN and CDR2 FVKESK. With 4 bases removed from V and 0 bases from J, the gap between germline ends came to 10 bases. CDR3 region: CASSPGRSSGNTIYF. The CDR3 DNA sequence: TGTGCCAGCAGCCCCGGACGATCCTCTGGAAACACCATATATTTT.

This clonotype was observed a few times. This chain connects TRBV7-6 to TRBJ1-4; D is undetermined. In germline, CDR1 is SGHVS, CDR2 FNYEAQ. The CDR3 covers 14 residues. The V end was cut by 2 bases, the J end by 4 bases, with 8 bases between. CDR3 protein: CASSLLGINEKLFF. CDR3 DNA sequence: TGTGCCAGCAGCTTACTGGGGATTAATGAAAAACTGTTTTTT.

At least ten counts were recorded for this clonotype. The chain uses TRBV29-1 and TRBJ2-3, with D possibly being TRBD1 or TRBD2 (6 bases each). The CDR3 runs to 15 residues. The V end was cut by 8 bases, the J end by 0 bases, with 18 bases between. CDR1 and CDR2 from the germline V gene are SQVTM and ANQGSEA. The CDR3 reads CSSYGGGFSTDTQYF. In nucleotides, the CDR3 is TGCAGCTCGTACGGAGGGGGGTTTAGCACAGATACGCAGTATTTT.

This clonotype was seen only a few times. The chain employs TRBV10-1 and TRBJ1-2; possibly TRBD1 for D (6 bases). The V and J ends lost 6 bases and 4 bases respectively, with 12 bases between them. Per germline, CDR1 WNHNN and CDR2 SYGVQD (reference sequence). This CDR3 is 13 amino acids long. This CDR3 reads CASSPGQIYGYTF. In DNA form, the CDR3 reads TGCGCCAGCAGCCCCGGACAGATCTATGGCTACACCTTC.

Ten or more counts support this clonotype. The chain joins TRBV5-1 to TRBJ2-1; the match to TRBD1 covers 9 bases. CDR1 and CDR2 from the germline V gene are SGHRS and YFSETQ. This CDR3 spans 17 amino acids. V dropped 0 bases and J dropped 15; count of bases not matched to a gene: 19. CDR3 sequence (DNA): TGCGCCAGCAGCTTGGAATCCGTGGGACAGGGAAAGGAGTATCGGTTCTTC. This encodes CASSLESVGQGKEYRFF.

The V and J genes are TRBV12-3 or TRBV12-4 and TRBJ1-3; D possibly corresponds to TRBD1 (5 bases). V was clipped by 2 bases and J by 2 bases, with 7 bases between them. The CDR3 runs 14 residues. CDR3 sequence: CASSLSTAGNTIYF. CDR3 bases: TGTGCCAGCAGTTTATCGACAGCTGGAAACACCATATATTTT.

This clonotype showed up many times. This sequence joins TRBV7-2 and TRBJ2-6, with no clear D. CDR1 is SGHTA and CDR2 is FQGNSA in the germline V gene. Trimming cost V 3 bases and J 8 bases, with 11 bases left between them. This CDR3 contains 14 residues. DNA of the CDR3: TGTGCCAGCAGCTTCCTAAACGGGCCCAACGTCCTGACTTTC. This translates into CASSFLNGPNVLTF.

This chain links TRBV6-2 or TRBV6-3 with TRBJ2-7, with D perhaps matching TRBD1 or TRBD2 (6 bases each). This CDR3 spans 13 amino acids. Per germline, CDR1 MNHEY and CDR2 SVGEGT. The ends were cut back, 2 bases at V and 4 bases at J, with 9 bases in the middle. The CDR3 sequence is CASSYLGGYEQYF. CDR3 DNA: TGTGCCAGCAGTTACCTAGGGGGGTACGAGCAGTACTTC.

The V gene is TRBV20-1, the J gene TRBJ2-5; D remains unclear. Trimming pared 0 bases from V and 2 bases from J, leaving 7 bases between. Germline CDR1 and CDR2: DFQATT and SNEGSKA (reference sequence). The CDR3 is 13 residues long. Here the CDR3 DNA reads TGCAGTGCTAGAGAGTGGACGCAAGAGACCCAGTACTTC. This translates into CSAREWTQETQYF.

This clonotype occurred a few times. The chain employs TRBV3-1 and TRBJ1-3; no reliable D call. The CDR3 extends over 12 amino acids. Germline values: CDR1 LGHDT, CDR2 YNNKEL (reference sequence). V lost 4 bases and J lost 6, with 7 bases in between. The CDR3, as DNA: TGTGCCAGCAGCCTTACGAAAAACACCATATATTTT. It yields the protein CASSLTKNTIYF.

This clonotype was counted between two and nine times. The rearrangement joins TRBV12-3 or TRBV12-4 to TRBJ1-5, with D possibly TRBD1 on 5 matching bases. The CDR3 loop spans 13 amino acids. V was clipped by 6 bases and J by 5 bases, with 11 bases between them. CDR3 loop: CASSRQFHQPQHF. CDR3 DNA sequence: TGTGCCAGCAGCCGACAGTTTCATCAGCCCCAGCATTTT.

V and J are TRBV27 and TRBJ1-1; 10 positions match TRBD1. In germline, CDR1 is MNHEY, CDR2 SMNVEV (reference sequence). The CDR3 loop spans 14 amino acids. The V and J ends lost 2 bases and 7 bases, in that order; junction bases with no gene match: 4. This CDR3 reads CASSLSWDRGEAFF. CDR3 DNA: TGTGCCAGCAGTTTAAGTTGGGACAGGGGTGAAGCTTTCTTT.

This chain uses TRBV29-1 with TRBJ2-4, with D possibly TRBD2 on 6 matching bases. V lost 4 bases and J 0 bases, leaving 16 bases between the germline ends. The CDR3 loop spans 16 amino acids. Germline V CDR1 and CDR2: SQVTM, ANQGSEA. This CDR3 is CSVVYAPEGAKNIQYF. In DNA, the CDR3 is TGCAGCGTTGTTTACGCTCCGGAGGGAGCCAAAAACATTCAGTACTTC.

Comments on this clonotype: A much more abundant neighbour one base away suggests this may be a read error. The chain employs TRBV27 and TRBJ2-5; D call uncertain. CDR3 length: 14 amino acids. The germline V gene encodes CDR1 MNHEY and CDR2 SMNVEV (reference sequence). As DNA, the CDR3 is TGTGCCAGCAGCCACCCAGGCGGCCAAGAGACCCGGTACTTC. This codes for CASSHPGGQETRYF.

This clonotype was found a few times. This chain links TRBV7-9 with TRBJ2-1, with 9 bases fitting TRBD2. The CDR3 has 14 amino acids. In germline, CDR1 is SEHNR, CDR2 FQNEAQ (reference sequence). V was clipped by 5 bases and J by 5 bases; unmatched bases: 4. The CDR3 sequence: CASSRLAGHNEQFF. The DNA of the CDR3 is TGTGCCAGCAGCCGTCTAGCGGGGCACAATGAGCAGTTCTTC.